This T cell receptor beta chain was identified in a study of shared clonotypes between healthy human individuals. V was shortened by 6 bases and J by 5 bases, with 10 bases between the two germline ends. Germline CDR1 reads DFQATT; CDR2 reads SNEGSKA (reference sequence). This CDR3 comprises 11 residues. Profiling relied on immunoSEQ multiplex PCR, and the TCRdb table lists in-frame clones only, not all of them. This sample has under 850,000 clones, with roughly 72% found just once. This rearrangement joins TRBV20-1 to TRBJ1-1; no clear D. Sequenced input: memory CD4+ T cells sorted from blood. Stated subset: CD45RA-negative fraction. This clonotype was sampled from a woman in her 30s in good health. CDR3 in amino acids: CSAYPKTEAFF. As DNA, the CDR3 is TGCAGTGCCTACCCAAAGACTGAAGCTTTCTTT.